This T cell receptor (beta chain) was captured by sequencing in a study of metastatic and nonmetastatic thyroid tumors. This clone was detected only a few times. The germline V gene has CDR1 MDHEN and CDR2 SYDVKM. The CDR3 contains 19 residues. Trimming took 5 bases from V and 2 from J, leaving 26 bases between them. Before thyroid surgery, none of the patients had received any treatment. From the PCR reads, TCRdb re-called clones with MiXCR. The sample has 45,000 to 65,000 clones; about 15% are singletons. The clonotype originates from a female donor with papillary thyroid cancer or a benign thyroid nodule (not recorded which). Some clones in this sample may be carry-over from other donors' samples. The sequenced sample was blood. The genes are TRBV28 and TRBJ2-3, with a weak D call TRBD2 (7 bases). For the CDR3, the DNA is TGTGCCAGCAGTCCATTCCACAGGGAGTCGACTAGCCTCACAGATACGCAGTATTTT. It yields the protein CASSPFHRESTSLTDTQYF.